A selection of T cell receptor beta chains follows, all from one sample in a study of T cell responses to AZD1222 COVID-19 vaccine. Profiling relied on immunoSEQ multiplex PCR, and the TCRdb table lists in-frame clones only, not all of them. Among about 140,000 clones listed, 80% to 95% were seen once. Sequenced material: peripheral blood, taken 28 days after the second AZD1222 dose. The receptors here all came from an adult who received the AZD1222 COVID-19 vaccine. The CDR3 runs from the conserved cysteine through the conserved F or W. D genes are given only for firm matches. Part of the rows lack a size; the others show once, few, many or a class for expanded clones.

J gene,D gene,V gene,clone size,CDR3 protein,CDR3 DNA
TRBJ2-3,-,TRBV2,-,CASNPSPGGTDTQYF,TGTGCCAGCAATCCTAGCCCGGGAGGCACAGATACGCAGTATTTT
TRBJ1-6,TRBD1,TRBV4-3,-,CASSQVTGAGSPLHF,TGCGCCAGCAGCCAAGTTACAGGGGCGGGTTCACCCCTCCACTTT
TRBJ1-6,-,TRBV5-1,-,CASSFEGRDSPLHF,TGCGCCAGCAGCTTCGAGGGGCGAGATTCACCCCTCCACTTT
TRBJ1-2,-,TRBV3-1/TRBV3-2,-,CASSPRGGSGYTF,TGTGCCAGCAGCCCCAGGGGAGGTTCTGGCTACACCTTC
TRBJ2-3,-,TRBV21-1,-,CASSKVEPPGRLLCTDTQYF,TGTGCCAGCAGCAAAGTCGAACCGCCCGGCCGACTGCTGTGCACAGATACGCAGTATTTT
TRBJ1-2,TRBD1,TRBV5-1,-,CASGEGQGARGYTF,TGCGCCAGCGGAGAAGGACAGGGGGCGAGAGGCTACACCTTC
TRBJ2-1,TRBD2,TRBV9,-,CASSPRGLGSYNEQFF,TGTGCCAGCAGCCCCCGGGGACTAGGGTCCTACAATGAGCAGTTCTTC
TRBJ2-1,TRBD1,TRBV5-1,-,CASSFGSGTADEQFF,TGCGCCAGCAGCTTTGGATCCGGGACAGCGGATGAGCAGTTCTTC
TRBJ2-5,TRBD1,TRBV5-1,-,CASSEGAAGETQYF,TGCGCCAGCAGCGAGGGGGCGGCCGGGGAGACCCAGTACTTC
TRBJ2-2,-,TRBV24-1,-,CATSDGGQPITGELFF,TGTGCCACCAGTGATGGGGGGCAGCCCATCACCGGGGAGCTGTTTTTT
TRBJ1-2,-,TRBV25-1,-,CASSVGGMGGYTF,TGTGCCAGCAGTGTTGGGGGGATGGGTGGCTACACCTTC
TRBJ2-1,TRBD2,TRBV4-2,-,CASSQEPSGTEQYNEQFF,TGTGCCAGCAGCCAAGAGCCTAGCGGGACAGAACAGTACAATGAGCAGTTCTTC
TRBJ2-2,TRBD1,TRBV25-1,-,CASSARTGIGTGELFF,TGTGCCAGCAGTGCACGGACAGGGATCGGCACCGGGGAGCTGTTTTTT
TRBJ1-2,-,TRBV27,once,CASSLFGGTYGYTF,TGTGCCAGCAGTTTATTCGGCGGAACCTATGGCTACACCTTC
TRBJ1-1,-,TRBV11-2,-,CASSLGAVNTEAFF,TGTGCCAGCAGCCTCGGGGCGGTGAACACTGAAGCTTTCTTT
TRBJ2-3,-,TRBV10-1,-,CASSLSQPTDTQYF,TGCGCCAGCAGTTTATCCCAACCCACAGATACGCAGTATTTT
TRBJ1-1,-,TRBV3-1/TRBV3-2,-,CASSPTAGVGTEAFF,TGTGCCAGCAGCCCCACCGCGGGGGTAGGGACTGAAGCTTTCTTT
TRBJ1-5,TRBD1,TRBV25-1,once,CASSPGQGAGQPQRF,TGTGCCAGCAGTCCCGGACAGGGGGCAGGGCAGCCCCAGCGTTTT
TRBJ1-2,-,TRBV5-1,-,CASSLDGDTGLYYGYTF,TGCGCCAGCAGCTTGGACGGGGACACGGGCCTCTACTATGGCTACACCTTC
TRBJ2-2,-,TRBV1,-,CTSSPPPGSGTGELFF,TGCACCAGCAGCCCCCCTCCCGGGAGTGGCACCGGGGAGCTGTTTTTT
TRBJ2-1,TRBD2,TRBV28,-,CASSFTGLARVNEQFF,TGTGCCAGCAGTTTTACCGGACTAGCACGGGTCAATGAGCAGTTCTTC
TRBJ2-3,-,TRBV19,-,CASNSPGRSRGDTQYF,TGTGCCAGTAACTCCCCGGGGCGGTCCCGGGGGGATACGCAGTATTTT
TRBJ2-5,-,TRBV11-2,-,CASSFHWRAGETQYF,TGTGCCAGCAGCTTTCATTGGCGGGCTGGGGAGACCCAGTACTTC
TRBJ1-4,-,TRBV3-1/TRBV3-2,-,CASSHPTGTQIPTEKLFF,TGTGCCAGCAGCCACCCCACCGGGACACAGATTCCTACTGAAAAACTGTTTTTT
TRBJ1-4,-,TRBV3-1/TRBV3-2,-,CASSQPVSEKLFF,TGTGCCAGCAGCCAACCCGTGAGTGAAAAACTGTTTTTT
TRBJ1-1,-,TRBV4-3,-,CASSQEVTSLGTEAFF,TGCGCCAGCAGCCAAGAAGTCACCTCGCTGGGCACTGAAGCTTTCTTT
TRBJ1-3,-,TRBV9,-,CATSGSSGNTIYF,TGTGCCACCTCAGGATCCTCTGGAAACACCATATATTTT
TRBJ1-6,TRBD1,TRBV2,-,CASSESQGAAYNSPLHF,TGTGCCAGCAGTGAATCCCAGGGGGCCGCCTATAATTCACCCCTCCACTTT
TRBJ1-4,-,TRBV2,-,CASSVPRGVDEKLFF,TGTGCCAGCAGTGTACCCAGGGGTGTTGATGAAAAACTGTTTTTT
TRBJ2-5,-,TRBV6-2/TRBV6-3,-,CASSYSRETQYF,TGTGCCAGCAGTTACTCAAGGGAGACCCAGTACTTC
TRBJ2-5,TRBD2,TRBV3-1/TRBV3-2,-,CASSQRPGRGETQYF,TGTGCCAGCAGCCAAAGACCGGGGCGGGGGGAGACCCAGTACTTC
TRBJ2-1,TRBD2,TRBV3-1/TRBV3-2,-,CASWNSGSRHEQFF,TGTGCCAGCTGGAATAGCGGGAGCCGGCATGAGCAGTTCTTC
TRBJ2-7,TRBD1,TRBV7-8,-,CASSSGTGGSEQYF,TGTGCCAGCAGCTCGGGGACAGGGGGCTCCGAGCAGTACTTC
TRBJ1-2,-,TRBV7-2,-,CASSQTHGYTF,TGTGCCAGCAGCCAGACACATGGCTACACCTTC
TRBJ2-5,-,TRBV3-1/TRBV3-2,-,CASSRGQLQETQYF,TGTGCCAGCAGCCGAGGACAGCTCCAAGAGACCCAGTACTTC
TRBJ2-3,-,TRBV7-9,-,CARGAPSTDTQYF,TGTGCCAGGGGGGCTCCTAGCACAGATACGCAGTATTTT
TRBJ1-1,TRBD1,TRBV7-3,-,CASSQEGAGTEAFF,TGTGCCAGCAGCCAGGAGGGGGCGGGCACTGAAGCTTTCTTT
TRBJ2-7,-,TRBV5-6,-,CASSLEHSSYEQYF,TGTGCCAGCAGCTTGGAGCACAGCTCCTACGAGCAGTACTTC
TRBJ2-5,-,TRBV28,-,CASSLFGQPQETQYF,TGTGCCAGCAGTTTATTTGGACAGCCCCAAGAGACCCAGTACTTC
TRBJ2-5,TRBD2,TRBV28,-,CASSNPSGSTLRTQYF,TGTGCCAGCAGTAACCCTAGCGGGAGTACTTTACGGACCCAGTACTTC
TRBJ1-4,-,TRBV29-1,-,CSVDSGGGEKLFF,TGCAGCGTTGATTCTGGGGGGGGTGAAAAACTGTTTTTT
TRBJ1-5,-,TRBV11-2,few,CASSRGLATNQPQHF,TGTGCCAGCAGTCGAGGACTAGCGACAAATCAGCCCCAGCATTTT
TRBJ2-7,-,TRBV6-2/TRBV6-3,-,CASSYYQGSSYEQYF,TGTGCCAGCAGTTACTACCAGGGTAGCTCCTACGAGCAGTACTTC
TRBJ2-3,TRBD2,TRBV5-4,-,CASSSSSGTDTQYF,TGTGCCAGCAGCTCCTCTAGCGGGACAGATACGCAGTATTTT
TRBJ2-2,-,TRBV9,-,CASSVAGFPNTGELFF,TGTGCCAGCAGCGTAGCAGGGTTCCCTAACACCGGGGAGCTGTTTTTT
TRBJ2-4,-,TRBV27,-,CASRLADELGIQYF,TGTGCCAGCAGGTTAGCCGACGAATTGGGCATTCAGTACTTC
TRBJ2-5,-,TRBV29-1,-,CSVAPAQETQYF,TGCAGCGTTGCCCCAGCCCAAGAGACCCAGTACTTC
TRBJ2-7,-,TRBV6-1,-,CASSEALIGSPYEQYF,TGTGCCAGCAGTGAAGCGCTGATTGGGTCCCCCTACGAGCAGTACTTC
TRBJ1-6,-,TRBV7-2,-,CASSLRNSPLHF,TGTGCCAGCAGCCTCCGAAATTCACCCCTCCACTTT
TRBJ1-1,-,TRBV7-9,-,CASSPPGQIEAFF,TGTGCCAGCAGCCCACCGGGACAAATTGAAGCTTTCTTT
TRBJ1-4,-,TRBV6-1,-,CASSEYAGLSEKLFF,TGTGCCAGCAGTGAATACGCAGGGCTATCGGAAAAACTGTTTTTT
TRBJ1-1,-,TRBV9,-,CASSVVLGGRAEAFF,TGTGCCAGCAGCGTAGTTCTAGGGGGAAGGGCTGAAGCTTTCTTT
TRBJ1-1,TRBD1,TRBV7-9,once,CASSRDRNTEAFF,TGTGCCAGCAGCCGGGACAGGAACACTGAAGCTTTCTTT
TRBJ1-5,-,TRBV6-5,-,CASARDTLNQPQHF,TGTGCCAGCGCCCGGGACACACTCAATCAGCCCCAGCATTTT
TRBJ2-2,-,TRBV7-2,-,CASSLSGGTTGELFF,TGTGCCAGCAGCTTATCCGGCGGGACCACCGGGGAGCTGTTTTTT
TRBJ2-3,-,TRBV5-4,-,CASSLAGGAGTDTQYF,TGTGCCAGCAGCTTGGCTGGGGGGGCGGGCACAGATACGCAGTATTTT
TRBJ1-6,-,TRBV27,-,CASSLVNSPLHF,TGTGCCAGCAGTTTAGTGAATTCACCCCTCCACTTT
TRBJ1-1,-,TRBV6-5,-,CASTPDNQNTEAFF,TGTGCCAGCACCCCAGACAACCAGAACACTGAAGCTTTCTTT
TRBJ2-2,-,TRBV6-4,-,CASSDSSGATGELFF,TGTGCCAGCAGTGACTCCAGCGGAGCCACCGGGGAGCTGTTTTTT